The 31 T cell receptor beta chains listed next were all sequenced from one sample in a study of cytomegalovirus exposure and HLA in healthy donors. PCR was performed using 60 Vbeta and 13 Jbeta primers. The table came from immunoSEQ multiplex PCR; TCRdb's copy has only in-frame clones and leaves some out. The data show 100,000 to 150,000 clones, with 80% seen just once and roughly 9.6% held by the top ten. The sample was PBMCs. These receptors originate from a man aged 30 to 39 in good health and CMV-seropositive.

The chain carries TRBV5-1 and TRBJ1-6; 8 bases fit TRBD1. Germline V gene data show CDR1 as SGHRS and CDR2 as YFSETQ. This CDR3 is 18 amino acids long. V shed 4 bases, J shed 10 bases, and the junction held 19 bases outside the gene matches. The CDR3 bases are TGCGCCAGCAGCCTAACCCGAGCTACCGGGACAGGAGGGTCACCCCTCCACTTT. This encodes CASSLTRATGTGGSPLHF.

The chain is built from TRBV19 and TRBJ2-7; 9 bases match TRBD1. There are 13 residues in the CDR3. Germline-derived CDR1 and CDR2 are LNHDA and SQIVND (reference sequence). Trimming at V came to 8 bases and at J to 0 bases, leaving 2 bases not matched to a gene. CDR3 region: CASVGQGSYEQYF. In nucleotides, the CDR3 is TGTGCCAGTGTGGGACAGGGCTCCTACGAGCAGTACTTC.

This clone was observed a few times. Other DNA sequences within the sample encode an identical CDR3. The chain joins TRBV5-1 to TRBJ1-1; tentatively, D is TRBD1 (5 bases). V lost 4 bases to trimming and J lost 2 bases, with 15 bases between them. The CDR3 has 15 residues. Per germline, CDR1 SGHRS and CDR2 YFSETQ. The CDR3 reads CASSPREGGNTEAFF. In nucleotides, the CDR3 is TGCGCCAGCAGCCCCAGGGAGGGAGGCAACACTGAAGCTTTCTTT.

The chain joins TRBV29-1 to TRBJ1-1, with TRBD1 identical over 9 bases. Losses at the gene ends were 5 bases for V and 4 bases for J; bases not matched to a gene: 5. Germline CDR1 is SQVTM and CDR2 is ANQGSEA. This CDR3 contains 13 residues. The CDR3 DNA follows: TGCAGCGTTACAGACAGGGGGGGCACTGAAGCTTTCTTT. Translated: CSVTDRGGTEAFF.

The genes are TRBV5-1 and TRBJ2-7; 7 nucleotides match TRBD1. CDR1 is SGHRS, CDR2 YFSETQ, per germline. V lost 4 bases, J lost 7 bases, and 8 bases stayed unmatched. CDR3 length: 13 residues. The CDR3 loop reads CASSDDRVREQYF. The CDR3 DNA follows: TGCGCCAGCAGCGACGACAGGGTACGGGAGCAGTACTTC.

The rearrangement joins TRBV25-1 to TRBJ1-4, with TRBD1 matching 10 bases. The CDR3 runs to 14 residues. V dropped 2 bases and J dropped 10; count of bases not matched to a gene: 4. Germline V gene data show CDR1 as MGHDK and CDR2 as SYGVNS. CDR3 loop: CASSEGTGAGKLFF. CDR3 in DNA: TGTGCCAGCAGTGAAGGGACAGGGGCTGGAAAACTGTTTTTT.

V and J are TRBV28 and TRBJ2-3, with a possible D match to TRBD2 (7 bases). The CDR3 is 15 residues long. V was pared by 5 bases and J by 4 bases, with 16 bases between. CDR1 is MDHEN and CDR2 is SYDVKM in the germline V gene. CDR3 coding DNA: TGTGCCAGCAGTCAGGTGGGGGGGCGGTCAGATACGCAGTATTTT. Its translation: CASSQVGGRSDTQYF.

The rearrangement links TRBV5-1 to TRBJ1-2; a weak D match, TRBD1 (6 bases). Deletions cut 1 base from V and 8 bases from J, with 18 bases between. The CDR3 has 15 residues. Germline V lookup: CDR1 SGHRS, CDR2 YFSETQ. The CDR3 is CASSLPGRGAEGYTF. The CDR3 DNA is TGCGCCAGCAGCTTGCCGGGCCGGGGGGCGGAAGGCTACACCTTC.

The gene calls are TRBV5-1 and TRBJ1-3; D gene ambiguous. The V gene's germline CDR1 is SGHRS and CDR2 YFSETQ. The CDR3 length is 14 residues. Trimming removed 1 base from V and 0 bases from J, with 5 bases in between. The CDR3 DNA follows: TGCGCCAGCAGCTTGTACGGCTCTGGAAACACCATATATTTT. Protein: CASSLYGSGNTIYF.

The chain links TRBV7-6 to TRBJ2-1; 7 positions agree with TRBD1. The CDR3 extends over 15 amino acids. Germline values: CDR1 SGHVS, CDR2 FNYEAQ. After removal of 6 bases from V and 4 bases from J, the junction contained 9 bases not matched to a gene. In DNA, the CDR3 is TGTGCCAGCAGTCCTCCGGGACAGAGTTACAATGAGCAGTTCTTC. The encoded protein is CASSPPGQSYNEQFF.

The chain employs TRBV29-1 and TRBJ1-5; 11 nucleotides align to TRBD1. CDR3 length equals 15 residues. Trimming took 7 bases from V and 4 from J; bases not matched to a gene: 9. Per the germline V gene, CDR1 is SQVTM and CDR2 is ANQGSEA. CDR3 region: CSAGQGTGGNQPQHF. CDR3 DNA: TGCAGCGCGGGACAGGGGACAGGGGGAAATCAGCCCCAGCATTTT.

The chain joins TRBV9 to TRBJ2-7, with 9 nucleotides matching TRBD1. The ends lost 0 bases at V and 9 bases at J; junction bases unmatched: 16. Germline V gene sequence: CDR1 SGDLS, CDR2 YYNGEE. There are 17 residues in the CDR3. CDR3 DNA: TGTGCCAGCAGCGTAGGTCCCCCGGGACAGGGCTCTTTCGGGCAGTACTTC. Protein product: CASSVGPPGQGSFGQYF.

The chain has TRBV9 and TRBJ1-1; no definite D call. Germline V lookup: CDR1 SGDLS, CDR2 YYNGEE. The CDR3 sequence is 13 residues long. V gave up 1 base and J gave up 5 bases, with 9 bases separating them. CDR3 nucleotides: TGTGCCAGCAGCGTAAGTTTCCGGACTGAAGCTTTCTTT. It encodes CASSVSFRTEAFF. Using reference TRBV9 and TRBJ1-1 for the parts outside the CDR3, the full variable domain is DSGVTQTPKHLITATGQRVTLRCSPRSGDLSVYWYQQSLDQGLQFLIQYYNGEERAKGNILERFSAQQFPDLHSELNLSSLELGDSALYFCASSVSFRTEAFFGQGTRLTVV.

V gene TRBV12-5 combines with J gene TRBJ1-4; no clear D. Germline V CDR1 and CDR2: LGHNT, FRNRAP. The CDR3 runs to 15 residues. V lost 1 base to trimming and J lost 0 bases, with 6 bases between them. The CDR3 DNA reads as TGTGCTAGTGGTTTGGCGAGGGCAACTAATGAAAAACTGTTTTTT. Translating it yields CASGLARATNEKLFF.

The chain employs TRBV7-3 and TRBJ2-5; possibly TRBD2 for D (7 bases). The V end was cut by 5 bases, the J end by 5 bases, with 24 bases between. The CDR3 length is 17 residues. The germline V gene has CDR1 SGHTA and CDR2 FQGTGA. CDR3 nucleotide sequence: TGTGCCAGCAGCGTATCGGGGGGAGGGGGGGCCTCCGAGACCCAGTACTTC. Translation: CASSVSGGGGASETQYF.

The CDR3 DNA reads TGCGCCAGCAGCCAAGTCATACACAGACACTACGAGCAGTACTTC. It specifies CASSQVIHRHYEQYF. This chain uses TRBV4-1 with TRBJ2-7; no clear D gene. The CDR3 is 15 amino acids. Germline V gene lookup returns CDR1 MGHRA and CDR2 YSYEKL. V lost 1 base to trimming and J lost 3 bases, with 13 bases between them.

This sequence joins TRBV5-1 and TRBJ2-7, with D possibly TRBD2 on 5 matching bases. Germline V gene lookup returns CDR1 SGHRS and CDR2 YFSETQ. V was trimmed by 2 bases and J by 5 bases, leaving 8 bases between them. This CDR3 region has 12 residues. CDR3 sequence reads: CASSFSGNEQYF. In nucleotides, the CDR3 is TGCGCCAGCAGCTTCAGCGGTAACGAGCAGTACTTC.

The chain joins TRBV19 to TRBJ2-3; no firm D call. This CDR3 contains 16 residues. V dropped 5 bases and J dropped 2 bases, with 17 bases sitting between them. CDR1 LNHDA and CDR2 SQIVND come from the germline V gene (reference sequence). DNA for the CDR3: TGTGCCAGTAGTCCATTCAATGGCCCACACACAGATACGCAGTATTTT. Amino acid sequence: CASSPFNGPHTDTQYF.

On this clone itself: The same CDR3 arises from other DNA sequences in this sample as well. CDR3 coding DNA: TGTGCCAGCAGTTTCGGTCGTGGCTACGAGCAGTACTTC. Its protein is CASSFGRGYEQYF. The rearrangement uses TRBV27 and TRBJ2-7; D uncertain. V was cut by 3 bases and J by 3 bases, with 9 bases left in between. In germline, CDR1 is MNHEY, CDR2 SMNVEV (reference sequence). The CDR3 runs to 13 residues.

The V and J genes are TRBV11-2 and TRBJ2-1; D gene uncertain. Trimming cost V 7 bases and J 10 bases, with 14 bases left between them. Germline V gene data show CDR1 as SGHAT and CDR2 as FQNNGV. The CDR3 is 12 residues long. Here the CDR3 reads CASNGGFWEQFF. CDR3 nucleotides: TGTGCCAGCAACGGCGGTTTTTGGGAGCAGTTCTTC.

The J gene is TRBJ2-1, the V gene TRBV4-2; 11 bases are a match to TRBD1. Germline CDR1 and CDR2: LGHNA and YNFKEQ. This CDR3 contains 16 residues. Trimming removed 0 bases from V and 5 bases from J; junction bases left unmatched: 3. The CDR3: CASSQDGTGGNNEQFF. CDR3 DNA: TGTGCCAGCAGCCAAGATGGGACAGGGGGGAACAATGAGCAGTTCTTC.

This sequence joins TRBV5-6 and TRBJ2-1; tentatively, D is TRBD1 (6 bases). Germline-derived CDR1 and CDR2 are SGHDT and YYEEEE. The CDR3 has 16 amino acids. Trimming cost V 4 bases and J 8 bases, with 22 bases left between them. This chain's CDR3 is CASSGPGDPIFDEQFF. As DNA, the CDR3 is TGTGCCAGCAGCGGACCAGGGGATCCCATTTTCGATGAGCAGTTCTTC.

This rearrangement joins TRBV28 to TRBJ1-4, with D possibly TRBD1 on 6 matching bases. The germline V gene encodes CDR1 MDHEN and CDR2 SYDVKM. This CDR3 has 17 amino acids. The V and J ends lost 7 bases and 7 bases respectively, with 25 bases between them. The CDR3 DNA reads as TGTGCCAGCATCGTGGGAGGGGGAGCGCAATCCTCTGAAAAACTGTTTTTT. Translation gives CASIVGGGAQSSEKLFF.

This clone was seen only a few times. The CDR3 sequence is CASSLTTGQGEKLFF. Written as DNA, the CDR3 is TGTGCCAGCAGCCTTACTACTGGACAGGGAGAAAAACTGTTTTTT. The chain couples TRBV9 to TRBJ1-4, with TRBD1 identical over 8 bases. The CDR3 extends over 15 amino acids. Germline CDR1 reads SGDLS; CDR2 reads YYNGEE. With V trimmed by 4 bases and J by 8 bases, 10 bases remained unmatched.

The genes are TRBV6-4 and TRBJ1-5; D possibly corresponds to TRBD1 (6 bases). The CDR3 consists of 20 residues. Germline V gives CDR1 MRHNA, CDR2 SNTAGT. The V end lost 5 bases, the J end lost 0 bases, and 26 bases lay between the germline ends. The CDR3 loop is CASSSRGGRDDSYSNQPQHF. The CDR3, as DNA: TGTGCCAGCAGTTCCCGGGGGGGGCGGGACGATTCATATAGCAATCAGCCCCAGCATTTT.

This chain connects TRBV7-8 to TRBJ2-5, with D possibly matching TRBD2 (5 bases). CDR1 is SGHVS and CDR2 is FQNEAQ in the germline V gene. Trimming cost V 5 bases and J 5 bases, with 15 bases left between them. The CDR3 covers 14 residues. The CDR3 DNA is TGTGCCAGCAGCCCTGGGCGGGTTTACGAGACCCAGTACTTC. Residues: CASSPGRVYETQYF. The full variable domain, in which reference TRBV7-8 and TRBJ2-5 provide the parts outside the CDR3, is GAGVSQSPRYKVAKRGQDVALRCDPISGHVSLFWYQQALGQGPEFLTYFQNEAQLDKSGLPSDRFFAERPEGSVSTLKIQRTQQEDSAVYLCASSPGRVYETQYFGPGTRLLVL.

This chain uses TRBV9 with TRBJ2-7, with 7 bases identical to TRBD1. The CDR3 runs to 15 residues. Germline CDR1 SGDLS, CDR2 YYNGEE. Trimming cost V 4 bases and J 1 base; bases outside gene matches: 8. The CDR3 region has the DNA TGTGCCAGCAGCAAACGATGGGACAGATCCTACGAGCAGTACTTC. Its translation: CASSKRWDRSYEQYF.

The chain employs TRBV6-1 and TRBJ2-1; TRBD1 matches at 9 bases. The CDR3 loop spans 18 amino acids. J gave up 5 bases and V 0 bases, and 11 bases lay outside the gene matches. Germline V gives CDR1 MNHNS, CDR2 SASEGT. This CDR3 reads CASSEALRDRERDNEQFF. The CDR3 coding sequence is TGTGCCAGCAGTGAAGCGCTTCGGGACAGGGAACGCGACAATGAGCAGTTCTTC.

The V and J genes are TRBV5-4 and TRBJ1-2; TRBD1 might be the D (6 bases). Germline CDR1 is SGHNT and CDR2 is YYREEE (reference sequence). Trimming stripped 0 bases from V and 8 bases from J, with 14 bases between. This CDR3 has 14 amino acids. The CDR3 sequence: CASSLAGGGGGYTF. For the CDR3, the DNA is TGTGCCAGCAGCTTGGCCGGGGGGGGCGGGGGCTACACCTTC.

The rearrangement uses TRBV14 and TRBJ1-2; D is possibly TRBD1 (5 bases). CDR3 length equals 13 residues. V gave up 2 bases and J gave up 7 bases, with 11 bases separating them. Germline values: CDR1 SGHDN, CDR2 FVKESK. The CDR3 region is CASSQQGRGGYTF. The DNA for the CDR3 is TGTGCCAGCAGCCAACAGGGAAGAGGTGGCTACACCTTC.

This rearrangement joins TRBV12-5 to TRBJ2-1; the match to TRBD2 covers 14 bases. V lost 1 base and J lost 9; bases outside the gene matches: 2. Germline assignment: CDR1 LGHNT and CDR2 FRNRAP. The CDR3 extends over 15 amino acids. CDR3 nucleotide sequence: TGTGCTAGTGGTTTGGGACTAGCGGGGGGGTTTGAGCAGTTCTTC. It specifies CASGLGLAGGFEQFF.